The clone carrying this TCR beta chain was counted once. What it binds is not known. The data derive from a study of cytomegalovirus exposure and HLA in healthy donors. CDR3 length: 12 amino acids. CDR1 and CDR2 from the germline V gene are SQVTM and ANQGSEA. Trimming cost V 3 bases and J 1 base, with 6 bases left between them. With 60 Vbeta and 13 Jbeta primers, the PCR was carried out. TCRdb's table, derived via immunoSEQ multiplex PCR, lists solely in-frame clones and lacks some. The data show 110,000 or so clones, roughly two thirds seen once. General study points: Altogether, more than 150 TCR beta chains were recorded as cytomegalovirus-associated. The likely explanation for a cluster of highly shared sequence variants was sequencing artifact.

The specimen was PBMCs. The TCR was taken from a man in his forties in good health and CMV-seronegative. The chain links TRBV29-1 to TRBJ2-5; D not resolved. The CDR3 here is CSVDRLQETQYF. The CDR3 region has the DNA TGCAGCGTTGACAGGCTCCAAGAGACCCAGTACTTC.